The entry that follows covers one T cell receptor beta chain sequence. In the original workflow: Amplification with reference gene primers provided the estimates of nucleated cell counts. Here immunoSEQ multiplex PCR was the method, and the copy in TCRdb shows in-frame clones only, minus some. The DNA was the basis for D and trimming; V, J and clone size are from that table. This sample carries approximately 210,000 clones, approximately 90% of them seen once, and the ten largest clones take 9.5% to 13%. The CDR3 extends over 16 amino acids. Germline V lookup: CDR1 SGHRS, CDR2 YFSETQ. V was clipped by 0 bases and J by 7 bases, with 19 bases between them. This entry is derived from a study of blood T cell repertoires in COVID-19.

Specimen: peripheral blood. This chain uses TRBV5-1 with TRBJ1-2; D ambiguous. The sequence derives from a man aged 45-65 years with COVID-19, enrolled during active disease. CDR3 nucleotide sequence: TGCGCCAGCAGCTTGGAAGTCGGGAGCCACAACCCTGGCTACACCTTC. Encoded protein: CASSLEVGSHNPGYTF.